The TCR beta chain under discussion was sequenced for a study of shared clonotypes between healthy human individuals. General study results and limits: The authors sampled blood alone, and tissue repertoires likely differ. Some naive CD4 clonotypes, 4% to 6%, turned up in common across a few donors. All-four-donor shared clonotypes had higher generation probabilities than non-shared clonotypes did.

The V end lost 3 bases, the J end lost 1 base, and 13 bases lay between the germline ends. The CDR3 has 16 amino acids. CDR1 is MGHRA and CDR2 is YSYEKL in the germline V gene. Data came from immunoSEQ multiplex PCR; TCRdb stores just in-frame clones and leaves some out. The data show around 2,100,000 clones, 85% to 95% seen once. As defined, naive CD8 cells were CD45RO-negative and positively selected for CCR7, with terminally differentiated effector memory CD45RA+ cells excluded. In the case of this clone: The antigen is undetermined.

The sequenced material came from naive CD8+ T cells sorted from blood. The J gene is TRBJ2-1, the V gene TRBV4-1; the D gene is possibly TRBD1 (6 bases). The clonotype was recovered from a man aged 18 to 29 in good health. For the CDR3, the DNA is TGCGCCAGCAGCCAGAGGTTAGGGGGATCCTACAATGAGCAGTTCTTC. It specifies CASSQRLGGSYNEQFF.